This T cell receptor (beta chain) was identified during a study of T cells in Graves' hyperthyroidism and ophthalmopathy. Findings and caveats of the study: Ophthalmopathy and stable hyperthyroidism were separated by a 13 V-J model.

Template material for amplifying TCR beta CDR3 regions consisted of RNA transcripts. RT-PCR in the first round (using the HTBI primer set) targeted the TCR CDR3. Via MiXCR, TCRdb re-called the multiplex PCR reads, giving one row per CDR3 protein. The sample records about 640,000 distinct CDR3 sequences, about 14% being singletons. The germline V gene encodes CDR1 MNHEY and CDR2 SVGEGT. Trimming left V 0 bases short and J 0 bases short, with 6 bases between. The CDR3 covers 15 residues. Clinical symptoms, serum thyroxine, TRAb, thyroid ultrasound and orbital computed tomography informed diagnoses. The PBMCs were sourced from fresh peripheral blood (about 9.7 ml). In the case of this clonotype: What it binds is not known.

The receptor was derived from a woman between 50 and 59 years old with Graves' ophthalmopathy. The sample comprised blood. V usage is TRBV6-2 or TRBV6-3 and J usage is TRBJ2-4; D unresolved. The CDR3: CASSYSNTAKNIQYF. CDR3 nucleotides: TGTGCCAGCAGTTACTCGAATACAGCCAAAAACATTCAGTACTTC.